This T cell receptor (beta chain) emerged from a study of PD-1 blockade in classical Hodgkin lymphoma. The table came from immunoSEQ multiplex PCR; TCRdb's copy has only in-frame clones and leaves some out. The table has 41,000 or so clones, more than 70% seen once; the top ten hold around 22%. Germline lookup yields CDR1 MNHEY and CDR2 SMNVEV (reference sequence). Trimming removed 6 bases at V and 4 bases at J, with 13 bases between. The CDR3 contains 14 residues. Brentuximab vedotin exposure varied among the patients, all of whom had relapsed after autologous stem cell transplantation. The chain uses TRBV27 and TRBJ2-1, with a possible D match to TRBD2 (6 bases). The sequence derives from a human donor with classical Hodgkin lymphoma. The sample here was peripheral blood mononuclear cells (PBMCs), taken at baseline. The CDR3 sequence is CASSVGLTYNEQFF. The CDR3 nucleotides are TGTGCCAGCAGCGTAGGACTAACTTACAATGAGCAGTTCTTC.